One sample yielded the 20 T cell receptor beta chains listed below, sequenced in a study of Graves' ophthalmopathy and Graves' hyperthyroidism. The authors amplified TCR beta CDR3 regions, and they did so from RNA transcripts for repertoire sequencing. An initial RT-PCR round employing HTBI primers preceded a second-round multiplex PCR. In TCRdb, the multiplex PCR reads were re-called with MiXCR into one record per CDR3 protein. The repertoire includes roughly 170,000 distinct CDR3 sequences, 39% of them detected once, and roughly 8.9% sits in the top ten. The sample taken for sequencing was peripheral blood. These receptors were taken from a young man with Graves' ophthalmopathy.

This clonotype was recorded at least ten times. V is TRBV7-9 and J is TRBJ1-1; a possible D gene is TRBD1 (5 bases). Germline V lookup: CDR1 SEHNR, CDR2 FQNEAQ (reference sequence). V dropped 3 bases and J dropped 8 bases, with 10 bases sitting between them. This CDR3 has 12 amino acids. CDR3 sequence reads: CASSLSQGEAFF. In DNA, the CDR3 is TGTGCCAGCAGCTTGAGTCAGGGAGAAGCTTTCTTT.

Ten or more counts support this clonotype. The CDR3 reads CASSQLAGVYEQYF. CDR3 bases: TGTGCCAGCAGCCAATTAGCGGGAGTCTACGAGCAGTACTTC. The rearrangement uses TRBV7-2 and TRBJ2-7; 9 nucleotides align to TRBD2. Germline V gene lookup returns CDR1 SGHTA and CDR2 FQGNSA. The CDR3 runs 14 residues. The junction had 5 bases not matched to a gene; V was cut back by 5 bases and J by 3 bases.

V is TRBV7-2 and J is TRBJ1-5; unclear D gene. Germline V gene lookup returns CDR1 SGHTA and CDR2 FQGNSA. Between the trimmed V and J ends, which lost 5 bases and 7 bases, there was a span of 12 bases. This CDR3 contains 13 residues. CDR3 protein: CASSEGSWQPQHF. In nucleotides, the CDR3 is TGTGCCAGCAGCGAAGGGTCCTGGCAGCCCCAGCATTTT.

This clonotype was counted at least ten times. The rearrangement uses TRBV20-1 and TRBJ2-2; 7 bases agree with TRBD1. Per germline, CDR1 DFQATT and CDR2 SNEGSKA (reference sequence). The CDR3 spans 14 residues. Losses at the gene ends were 3 bases for V and 1 base for J; bases not matched to a gene: 2. The CDR3 bases are TGCAGTGCTAGGGGACAGCTGAACACCGGGGAGCTGTTTTTT. This sequence encodes CSARGQLNTGELFF.

The chain has TRBV6-1 and TRBJ2-2; D is possibly TRBD1 (5 bases). The V and J ends lost 5 bases and 4 bases respectively, with 14 bases between them. The germline V gene encodes CDR1 MNHNS and CDR2 SASEGT. The CDR3 contains 15 residues. The CDR3 DNA follows: TGTGCCAGCAGTCCTCAGGGTATCGGCACCGGGGAGCTGTTTTTT. It translates to CASSPQGIGTGELFF.

This clonotype was observed a single time. The chain couples TRBV6-5 to TRBJ2-7; 7 nucleotides match TRBD1. Trimming took 4 bases from V and 5 from J; bases not matched to a gene: 8. CDR1 and CDR2 (germline): MNHEY, SVGAGI. CDR3 length equals 14 residues. The DNA of the CDR3 is TGTGCCAGCAGTTCCGTCGACAGGGCTAACGAGCAGTACTTC. Translating it yields CASSSVDRANEQYF.

The chain couples TRBV27 to TRBJ2-7, with no clear D. CDR3 size: 13 residues. V lost 3 bases and J lost 4, with 10 bases in between. The germline CDR1 and CDR2 sequences are MNHEY and SMNVEV (reference sequence). As DNA, the CDR3 is TGTGCCAGCAGTTTTGACGGAAAATACGAGCAGTACTTC. It codes for CASSFDGKYEQYF.

V gene TRBV20-1 combines with J gene TRBJ1-1; 7 bases match TRBD1. The CDR3 runs 14 residues. Unmatched junction bases numbered 4, after V lost 3 bases and J lost 0 bases. Germline assignment: CDR1 DFQATT and CDR2 SNEGSKA (reference sequence). The CDR3 DNA sequence: TGCAGTGCTAGCGGAGACAGGGTGAACACTGAAGCTTTCTTT. Translating it yields CSASGDRVNTEAFF.

The V gene is TRBV5-1, the J gene TRBJ2-2; D possibly corresponds to TRBD2 (6 bases). V was trimmed by 4 bases and J by 2 bases, leaving 12 bases between them. The germline CDR1 and CDR2 sequences are SGHRS and YFSETQ. This CDR3 comprises 15 residues. In DNA form, the CDR3 reads TGCGCCAGCAGCATAATAGCGGCAAACACCGGGGAGCTGTTTTTT. It codes for CASSIIAANTGELFF.

The chain couples TRBV20-1 to TRBJ1-2, with 8 bases that match TRBD1. In germline, CDR1 is DFQATT, CDR2 SNEGSKA (reference sequence). The CDR3 totals 13 residues. V lost 4 bases, J lost 5 bases, and 6 bases stayed unmatched. CDR3 amino acids: CSANRGGGYGYTF. The CDR3 DNA sequence: TGCAGTGCTAACAGGGGGGGAGGGTATGGCTACACCTTC.

This clonotype was seen repeatedly, ten times or more. The V call is TRBV10-3, the J call TRBJ2-7; the match to TRBD1 covers 9 bases. The length of the CDR3 is 13 residues. Per germline, CDR1 ENHRY and CDR2 SYGVKD. Unmatched junction bases numbered 6, after V lost 5 bases and J lost 7 bases. The CDR3 reads CAISKQGAKEQYF. CDR3 bases: TGTGCCATCAGTAAACAGGGGGCGAAGGAGCAGTACTTC.

This clonotype has just one count. This CDR3 reads CASSQAIMGGQAYEQYF. The CDR3 bases are TGTGCCAGCAGCCAAGCGATCATGGGGGGTCAAGCCTACGAGCAGTACTTC. J is TRBJ2-7 and V is TRBV3-1; D possibly corresponds to TRBD2 (6 bases). Germline CDR1 and CDR2: LGHDT and YNNKEL (reference sequence). With 1 base removed from V and 2 bases from J, the gap between germline ends came to 18 bases. The CDR3 sequence is 17 residues long.

Ten or more counts support this clonotype. The V call is TRBV16, the J call TRBJ2-5; D may be TRBD1 (6 bases). V was clipped by 2 bases and J by 3 bases, with 13 bases between them. The CDR3 runs to 15 residues. The germline V gene has CDR1 KGHSY and CDR2 FQNENV. CDR3 region: CASSQPREGEETQYF. In nucleotides, the CDR3 is TGTGCCAGCAGCCAACCCCGAGAGGGGGAAGAGACCCAGTACTTC.

This clonotype has ten or more counts. V usage is TRBV7-2 and J usage is TRBJ2-7; 8 positions match TRBD1. This CDR3 has 12 residues. In germline, CDR1 is SGHTA, CDR2 FQGNSA. Trimming cost V 5 bases and J 11 bases; bases outside gene matches: 8. The CDR3 protein is CASSQRTGRKYF. DNA of the CDR3: TGTGCCAGCAGCCAACGGACAGGGCGGAAGTACTTC.

The rearrangement uses TRBV20-1 and TRBJ2-5; TRBD2 aligns across 13 bases. Per the germline V gene, CDR1 is DFQATT and CDR2 is SNEGSKA (reference sequence). The ends lost 1 base at V and 2 bases at J; junction bases unmatched: 16. The CDR3 spans 20 residues. Written as DNA, the CDR3 is TGCAGTGCTAGAGTGTTCACGTTCGCGGGGACTAGCGGGGCACAAGAGACCCAGTACTTC. It is translated as CSARVFTFAGTSGAQETQYF.

The chain uses TRBV6-2 or TRBV6-3 and TRBJ1-1; no firm D call. The CDR3 is 12 amino acids. The germline CDR1 and CDR2 sequences are MNHEY and SVGEGT. The V end was cut by 0 bases, the J end by 13 bases, with 12 bases between. Written as DNA, the CDR3 is TGTGCCAGCAGTTACTCAGGACTTGGAGTTTTCTTT. This encodes CASSYSGLGVFF.

This clonotype has a count of ten or more. The rearrangement links TRBV5-1 to TRBJ1-1, with D perhaps matching TRBD1 (6 bases). The CDR3 sequence is 14 residues long. V was shortened by 4 bases and J by 3 bases, with 13 bases between the two germline ends. Germline CDR1 is SGHRS and CDR2 is YFSETQ. CDR3 residues: CASSLRGSDTEAFF. CDR3 in DNA: TGCGCCAGCAGCCTAAGGGGGTCTGACACTGAAGCTTTCTTT.

This clonotype was found many times. This sequence joins TRBV28 and TRBJ2-5; D perhaps matches TRBD2 (5 bases). The CDR3 loop spans 15 amino acids. The germline V gene encodes CDR1 MDHEN and CDR2 SYDVKM. V was shortened by 4 bases and J by 3 bases, with 15 bases between the two germline ends. CDR3 sequence reads: CASSSPGTTKETQYF. In DNA form, the CDR3 reads TGTGCCAGCAGTTCCCCGGGAACTACTAAAGAGACCCAGTACTTC.

This clonotype was recorded at least ten times. V and J are TRBV4-2 and TRBJ1-2; D remains ambiguous. CDR3 length equals 12 residues. Germline assignment: CDR1 LGHNA and CDR2 YNFKEQ. V shed 1 base and J shed 4 bases, with 4 bases lying between them. CDR3 bases: TGTGCCAGCAGCCAAGGCGTCTATGGCTACACCTTC. Translation: CASSQGVYGYTF.

This clonotype was seen at least ten times. The V and J genes are TRBV12-3 or TRBV12-4 and TRBJ2-7, with 11 bases matching TRBD1. V dropped 5 bases and J dropped 2; count of bases not matched to a gene: 11. The CDR3 is 17 amino acids. The CDR3 loop is CASSTGQGGSSPYEQYF. CDR3 nucleotide sequence: TGTGCCAGCAGTACGGGACAGGGGGGATCAAGCCCCTACGAGCAGTACTTC.